The sequence of this TCR beta chain was determined in a study of blood T cell repertoires in COVID-19. Study at large: Sources were T cells, B-cell-depleted T cells, or PBMCs; the material itself was cDNA or gDNA.

Sequenced by immunoSEQ multiplex PCR; TCRdb stores in-frame clones only, minus some. In the table there are 190,000 or so clones, around four fifths of which are singletons. The germline V gene encodes CDR1 SGHRS and CDR2 YFSETQ. Trimming left V 0 bases short and J 8 bases short, with 17 bases between. The CDR3 sequence is 15 residues long. The V call is TRBV5-1, the J call TRBJ1-2; no clear D. This sequence was found in a man in his sixties with COVID-19, enrolled during active disease. What was sequenced was peripheral blood. The CDR3 spells CASSLAVGGRRGYTF. The CDR3 DNA sequence: TGCGCCAGCAGCTTGGCGGTCGGAGGGCGACGGGGCTACACCTTC.